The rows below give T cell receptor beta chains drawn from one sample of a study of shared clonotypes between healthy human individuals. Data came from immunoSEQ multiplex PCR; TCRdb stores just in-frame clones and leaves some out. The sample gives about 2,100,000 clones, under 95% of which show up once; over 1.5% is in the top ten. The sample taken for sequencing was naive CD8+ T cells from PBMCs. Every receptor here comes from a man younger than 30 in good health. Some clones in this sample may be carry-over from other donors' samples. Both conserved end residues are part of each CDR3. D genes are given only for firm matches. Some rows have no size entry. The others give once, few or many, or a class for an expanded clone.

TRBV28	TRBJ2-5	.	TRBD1	TGTGCCAGCAGTTTCGACAGGGGAATCCAAGAGACCCAGTACTTC	CASSFDRGIQETQYF
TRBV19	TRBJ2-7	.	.	TGTGCCAGTAGTATGATCTCCGGGAGCTACGAGCAGTACTTC	CASSMISGSYEQYF
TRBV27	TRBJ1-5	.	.	TGTGCCAGCAGCCCTCCCGGTTTCGGGCCCCAGCATTTT	CASSPPGFGPQHF
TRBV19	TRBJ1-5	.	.	TGTGCCAGTAGCCCAGGGCGGCAGCCCCAGCATTTT	CASSPGRQPQHF
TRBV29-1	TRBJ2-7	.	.	TGCAGCGTTGAGCAGGGGTCCTACGAGCAGTACTTC	CSVEQGSYEQYF
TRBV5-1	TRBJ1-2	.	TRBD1	TGCGCCAGCAGCTTCGACAGGGGGTGGTATGGCTACACCTTC	CASSFDRGWYGYTF
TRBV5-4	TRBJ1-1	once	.	TGTGCCAGCAGCTTGATCCCAGGTTGGATGAACACTGAAGCTTTCTTT	CASSLIPGWMNTEAFF
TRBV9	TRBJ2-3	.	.	TGTGCCAGCAGCCGGGACACAACAAACACAGATACGCAGTATTTT	CASSRDTTNTDTQYF
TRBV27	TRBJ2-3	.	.	TGTGCCAGCAGGATGCTCTGGGGAGTTTCCACAGATACGCAGTATTTT	CASRMLWGVSTDTQYF
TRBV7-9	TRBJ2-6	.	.	TGTGCCAGCAGCTCAAGGACATCTGCCAACTCTGGGGCCAACGTCCTGACTTTC	CASSSRTSANSGANVLTF
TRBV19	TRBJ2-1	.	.	TGTGCCAGTAGTATCAGGCGATATAACGACAATGAGCAGTTCTTC	CASSIRRYNDNEQFF
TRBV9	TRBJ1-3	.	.	TGTGCCAGCAGCGTAGAGGAGGCGGCGCTCTCTGGAAACACCATATATTTT	CASSVEEAALSGNTIYF
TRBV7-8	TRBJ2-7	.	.	TGCGCCAGCAGCTTCTGGTCAGATCTCTACGAGCAGTACTTC	CASSFWSDLYEQYF
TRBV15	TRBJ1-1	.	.	TGTGCCACCAGGGTAACAGGGCTCCCCACTGAAGCTTTCTTT	CATRVTGLPTEAFF
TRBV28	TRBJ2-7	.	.	TGTGCCAGCAACCACCCCTTCACAGGGAGCTCCTACGAGCAGTACTTC	CASNHPFTGSSYEQYF
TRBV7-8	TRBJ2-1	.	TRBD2	TGTGCCAGCAGCTCCAGACTAGCGGGAGTAATCTACAATGAGCAGTTCTTC	CASSSRLAGVIYNEQFF
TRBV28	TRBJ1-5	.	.	TGTGCCAGCAGTTCCCGGGTCCTTAGCAATCAGCCCCAGCATTTT	CASSSRVLSNQPQHF
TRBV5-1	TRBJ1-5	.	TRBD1	TGCGCCAGCAGCTTGACAGGGGGCTGGAATCAGCCCCAGCATTTT	CASSLTGGWNQPQHF
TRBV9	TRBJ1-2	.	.	TGTGCCAGCAGCGTAGCATCGGAGGGAGCCCCCTATGGCTACACCTTC	CASSVASEGAPYGYTF
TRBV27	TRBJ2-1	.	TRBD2	TGTGCCAGCAGTTTACTGGGGACTAGCGGGAGCCATGAGCAGTTCTTC	CASSLLGTSGSHEQFF
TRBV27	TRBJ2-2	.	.	TGTGCCAGCAGGCCGCTGGGCGGGGAGCTGTTTTTT	CASRPLGGELFF
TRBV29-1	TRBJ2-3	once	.	TGCAGCGTTGTTAGGCCGGGACCCAAGGGGACAGATACGCAGTATTTT	CSVVRPGPKGTDTQYF
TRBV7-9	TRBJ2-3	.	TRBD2	TGTGCCAGCAGCTCCTCCGGACTAGAGCGCATCTTC	CASSSSGLERIF
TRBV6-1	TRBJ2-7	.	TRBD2	TGTGCCAGCAGTGATGGGGGGGGTTACGAGCAGTACTTC	CASSDGGGYEQYF
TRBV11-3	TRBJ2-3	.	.	TGTGCCAGCAGCTTACGGTCCACAGATACGCAGTATTTT	CASSLRSTDTQYF
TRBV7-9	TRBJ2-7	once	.	TGTGCCAGCAGCTTAGCGGCAGCCCCCTACGAGCAGTACTTC	CASSLAAAPYEQYF
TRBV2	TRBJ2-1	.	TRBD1	TGTGCCAGCAGCGGGGACAGGACCTACAATGAGCAGTTCTTC	CASSGDRTYNEQFF
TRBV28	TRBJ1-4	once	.	TGTGCCAGCAGCGCGACGGGGGGGATAACTAATGAAAAACTGTTTTTT	CASSATGGITNEKLFF
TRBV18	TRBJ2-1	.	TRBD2	TGTGCCAGCTCACTAAGCGGGAGCAGCTCCTACAATGAGCAGTTCTTC	CASSLSGSSSYNEQFF
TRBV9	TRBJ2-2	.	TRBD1	TGTGCCAGCAGCGAACCGGGACAGGGCCTCCCCGGGGAGCTGTTTTTT	CASSEPGQGLPGELFF
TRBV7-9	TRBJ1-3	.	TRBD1	TGTGCCAGCAGCCCGAAGAGGGACAGGGTGTCTGGAAACACCATATATTTT	CASSPKRDRVSGNTIYF
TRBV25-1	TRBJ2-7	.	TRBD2	TGTGCCAGCAGTGCCCCGGGGGGGTCGGGCACCTACGAGCAGTACTTC	CASSAPGGSGTYEQYF
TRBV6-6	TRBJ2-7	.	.	TGTGCCAGCGCGCGGCAGCCGAGCTCCTACGAGCAGTACTTC	CASARQPSSYEQYF
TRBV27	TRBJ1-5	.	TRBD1	TGTGCCAGCAGTTCCACAGGGGTTGGAAATCAGCCCCAGCATTTT	CASSSTGVGNQPQHF
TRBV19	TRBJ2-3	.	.	TGTGCCAGTAGAGGGGAAGCAGATACGCAGTATTTT	CASRGEADTQYF
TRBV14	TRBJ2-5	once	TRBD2	TGTGCCAGCAGGACTAGCGGGAGGTCAGAGACCCAGTACTTC	CASRTSGRSETQYF
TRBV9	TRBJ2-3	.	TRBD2	TGTGCCAGCAGCCATCCGCGTGCGGGAGGGGGCCCAGATACGCAGTATTTT	CASSHPRAGGGPDTQYF
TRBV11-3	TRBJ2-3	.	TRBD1	TGTGCCAGCAGCCCCCGGACAGGGGTCACAGATACGCAGTATTTT	CASSPRTGVTDTQYF